This T cell receptor beta chain was profiled in a study of blood T cell repertoires in COVID-19. Study-wide context: Whether acute or convalescent, the COVID-19 samples came from the United States, Italy and Spain.

Germline CDR1 MNHEY, CDR2 SMNVEV (reference sequence). There are 17 residues in the CDR3. Trimming removed 2 bases at V and 8 bases at J, with 21 bases between. Only in-frame clones appear in the TCRdb table, and some are missing; sequencing was by immunoSEQ multiplex PCR. This sample has 250,000 to 350,000 clones, with about 85% found just once. The sequencing input was peripheral blood. The chain recombines TRBV27 with TRBJ1-4; possibly TRBD1 for D (6 bases). This clonotype was sampled from a human donor with COVID-19, enrolled during active disease. The donor label of this sample is uncertain. This CDR3 is CASSLRLWDTDEEKLFF. As DNA, the CDR3 is TGTGCCAGCAGTTTACGGCTTTGGGACACTGACGAGGAAAAACTGTTTTTT.